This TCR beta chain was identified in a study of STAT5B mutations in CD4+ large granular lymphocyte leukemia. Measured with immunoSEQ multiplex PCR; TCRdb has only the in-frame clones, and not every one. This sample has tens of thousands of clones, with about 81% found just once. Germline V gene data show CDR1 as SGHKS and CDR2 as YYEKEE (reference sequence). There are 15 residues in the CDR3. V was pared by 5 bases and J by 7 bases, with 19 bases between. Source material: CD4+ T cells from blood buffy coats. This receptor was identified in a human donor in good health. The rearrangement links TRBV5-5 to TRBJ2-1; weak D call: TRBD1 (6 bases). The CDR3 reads CASSQRQGSGNEQFF. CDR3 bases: TGTGCCAGCAGTCAACGTCAGGGGTCTGGGAATGAGCAGTTCTTC.